This T cell receptor (beta chain) was recovered during a study of cytomegalovirus exposure and HLA in healthy donors. The CDR3 spans 15 residues. Germline assignment: CDR1 LGHNT and CDR2 FRNRAP. Trimming shortened V by 4 bases and J by 4 bases, and 14 bases separated the two germline ends. A multiplex PCR was run with 60 Vbeta primers and 13 Jbeta primers. Clones were read by immunoSEQ multiplex PCR, and TCRdb kept only the in-frame ones, dropping some. The sample consists of 150,000 to 200,000 clones, under 70% of them appearing once. Sequencing used PBMCs. This clonotype was obtained from a young man in good health and CMV-seropositive. V gene TRBV12-5 combines with J gene TRBJ1-3, with D uncertain. The CDR3 loop reads CASGSSKSGGNTIYF. Here the CDR3 DNA reads TGTGCTAGTGGTTCATCGAAGTCGGGGGGAAACACCATATATTTT.